This T cell receptor (beta chain) was captured by sequencing in a study of OX40 agonist ivuxolimab in advanced cancers. Study details: The drug used for patients, ivuxolimab, was an agonistic anti-OX40 (CD134) antibody.

Trimming left V 3 bases short and J 3 bases short, with 5 bases between. Per the germline V gene, CDR1 is SGHRS and CDR2 is YFSETQ. The CDR3 is 12 residues long. Overall study results and limits: By week 6 at 0.1 to 3.0 mg/kg, blood CD4+ and CD8+ T cells had expanded clonally. On average, CD8+ T cells showed a greater number of expanded clones than CD4+.

TCRdb keeps only in-frame clones here, not all; method: immunoSEQ multiplex PCR. The sample lists around 120,000 clones, 85% to 90% occurring once. Systemic immunosuppression or autoimmune disease history was grounds to exclude patients. Concerning this clone: No antigen is known for it.

The material sequenced was CD4+ or CD8+ T cells sorted from blood, taken in a trial of the OX40 agonist ivuxolimab. V is TRBV5-1 and J is TRBJ2-3, with D possibly being TRBD2 (5 bases). The TCR originated in an adult with an advanced solid tumor such as melanoma, head and neck, liver or kidney cancer. CDR3 nucleotide sequence: TGCGCCAGCAGCTCGGGGACAGATACGCAGTATTTT. This translates into CASSSGTDTQYF.